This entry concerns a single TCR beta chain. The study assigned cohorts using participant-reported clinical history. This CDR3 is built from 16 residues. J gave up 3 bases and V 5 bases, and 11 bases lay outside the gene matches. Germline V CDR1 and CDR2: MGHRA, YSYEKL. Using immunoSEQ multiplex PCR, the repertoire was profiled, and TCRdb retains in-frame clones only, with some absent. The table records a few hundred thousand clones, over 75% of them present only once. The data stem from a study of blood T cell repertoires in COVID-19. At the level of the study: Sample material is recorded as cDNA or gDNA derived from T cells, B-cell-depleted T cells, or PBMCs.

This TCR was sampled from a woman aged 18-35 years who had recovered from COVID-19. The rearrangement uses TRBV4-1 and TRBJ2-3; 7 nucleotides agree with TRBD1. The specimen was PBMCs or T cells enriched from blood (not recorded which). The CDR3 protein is CASSNQQGFATDTQYF. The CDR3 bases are TGCGCCAGCAGCAACCAACAGGGGTTTGCGACAGATACGCAGTATTTT.